One and the same sample provided the 7 T cell receptor beta chains below, sequenced in a study of blood T cell repertoires in COVID-19. The method was immunoSEQ multiplex PCR; TCRdb's version includes in-frame clones alone and lacks a portion of them. Of some 150,000 clones listed, about four fifths were seen once; the top ten hold around 2.7%. The sample consisted of peripheral blood. Receptors were obtained from a woman older than 75 with acute or convalescent COVID-19.

In DNA, the CDR3 is TGTGCTAGTGGCCCCCATGACAGCTACAATGAGCAGTTCTTC. Translating gives CASGPHDSYNEQFF. The rearrangement uses TRBV12-5 and TRBJ2-1, with D possibly being TRBD1 (5 bases). The V end was cut by 6 bases, the J end by 3 bases, with 12 bases between. The CDR3 is 14 residues long. Germline V gene lookup returns CDR1 LGHNT and CDR2 FRNRAP.

The chain employs TRBV18 and TRBJ1-1, with 7 nucleotides matching TRBD1. The CDR3 is 17 residues long. Per the germline V gene, CDR1 is KGHSH and CDR2 is LQKENI. V shed 3 bases and J 4 bases; nucleotides not matched to a gene: 14. CDR3 region: CASSPDTGALRVTEAFF. The CDR3 DNA is TGTGCCAGCTCACCCGACACAGGGGCTTTGCGCGTCACTGAAGCTTTCTTT. Based on the CDR3 plus reference TRBV18 and TRBJ1-1, the full variable domain is NAGVMQNPRHLVRRRGQEARLRCSPMKGHSHVYWYRQLPEEGLKFMVYLQKENIIDESGMPKERFSAEFPKEGPSILRIQQVVRGDSAAYFCASSPDTGALRVTEAFFGQGTRLTVV.

This chain connects TRBV7-3 to TRBJ1-1, with a weak D call TRBD1 (6 bases). Germline CDR1 reads SGHTA; CDR2 reads FQGTGA. The CDR3 spans 13 residues. Trimming removed 3 bases from V and 3 bases from J, with 8 bases in between. DNA of the CDR3: TGTGCCAGCAGCTTGTACAGGGACACTGAAGCTTTCTTT. Translating it yields CASSLYRDTEAFF. The whole variable domain, remainder taken from reference TRBV7-3 and TRBJ1-1, is GAGVSQTPSNKVTEKGKYVELRCDPISGHTALYWYRQSLGQGPEFLIYFQGTGAADDSGLPNDRFFAVRPEGSVSTLKIQRTERGDSAVYLCASSLYRDTEAFFGQGTRLTVV.

The chain uses TRBV6-4 and TRBJ1-5; 10 bases are a match to TRBD1. CDR3 length: 14 amino acids. Germline-derived CDR1 and CDR2 are MRHNA and SNTAGT. V lost 6 bases, J lost 2 bases, and 1 base stayed unmatched. CDR3 in amino acids: CASRTGGRNQPQHF. The CDR3 DNA reads TGTGCCAGCAGGACAGGGGGCCGCAATCAGCCCCAGCATTTT.

The chain employs TRBV5-6 and TRBJ1-5, with 9 positions matching TRBD1. CDR3 length: 17 amino acids. The V gene's germline CDR1 is SGHDT and CDR2 YYEEEE. After removal of 4 bases from V and 2 bases from J, the junction contained 10 bases not matched to a gene. In DNA form, the CDR3 reads TGTGCCAGCAGCAACTTCGACAGGGGGGAGGGCAATCAGCCCCAGCATTTT. Protein: CASSNFDRGEGNQPQHF.

The V and J genes are TRBV6-2 or TRBV6-3 and TRBJ2-1, with 11 bases fitting TRBD2. The V and J ends lost 3 bases and 12 bases, in that order; junction bases with no gene match: 4. The CDR3 has 13 amino acids. CDR1 is MNHEY, CDR2 SVGEGT, per germline. The CDR3 here is CASSYRLAGGQFF. As DNA, the CDR3 is TGTGCCAGCAGTTATCGTCTAGCGGGGGGGCAGTTCTTC.

This rearrangement joins TRBV5-1 to TRBJ2-1; TRBD2 is a possible D gene (6 bases). Germline values: CDR1 SGHRS, CDR2 YFSETQ. The V end was cut by 0 bases, the J end by 8 bases, with 12 bases between. The CDR3 runs to 14 residues. This chain's CDR3 is CASSLELASDEQFF. The CDR3 DNA follows: TGCGCCAGCAGCTTGGAGCTAGCGAGCGATGAGCAGTTCTTC.